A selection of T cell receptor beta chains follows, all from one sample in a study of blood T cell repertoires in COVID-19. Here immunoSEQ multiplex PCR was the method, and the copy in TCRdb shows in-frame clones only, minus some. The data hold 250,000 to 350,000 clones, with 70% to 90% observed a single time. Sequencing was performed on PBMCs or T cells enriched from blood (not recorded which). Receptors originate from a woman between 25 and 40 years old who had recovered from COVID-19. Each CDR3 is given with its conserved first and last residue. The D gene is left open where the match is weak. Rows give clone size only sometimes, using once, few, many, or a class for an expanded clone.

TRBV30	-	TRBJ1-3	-	TGTGCCTGGAACAAACAACCTGGAAACACCATATATTTT	CAWNKQPGNTIYF
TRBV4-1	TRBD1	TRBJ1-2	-	TGCGCCAGCAGCCAAGACGGACAGGGGGGCTATGGCTACACCTTC	CASSQDGQGGYGYTF
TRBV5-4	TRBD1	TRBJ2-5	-	TGTGCCAGCAGCTTGCAGGGACAGAGAGAACAAGAGACCCAGTACTTC	CASSLQGQREQETQYF
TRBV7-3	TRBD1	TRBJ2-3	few	TGTGCCAGCAGCTTAGGGTATACAGGGGAGGATACGCAGTATTTT	CASSLGYTGEDTQYF
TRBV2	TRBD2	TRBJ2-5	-	TGTGCCAGCAGTACGGGGGGGGCCCCGGAGACCCAGTACTTC	CASSTGGAPETQYF
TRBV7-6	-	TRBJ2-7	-	TGTGCCAGCAGCTCCAACAGCCTGGGGGGAATGAGGGAGCAGTACTTC	CASSSNSLGGMREQYF
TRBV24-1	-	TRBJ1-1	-	TGTGCCACCAGTGACCGCCCAGGACAGATATTGAATTTGAACACTGAAGCTTTCTTT	CATSDRPGQILNLNTEAFF
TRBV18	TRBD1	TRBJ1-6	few	TGTGCCAGCTCACGGGACAGGGGGGGATCACCCCTCCACTTT	CASSRDRGGSPLHF
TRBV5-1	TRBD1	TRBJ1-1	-	TGCGCCAGCAGCTTGGGGGACAGAGGCACTGAAGCTTTCTTT	CASSLGDRGTEAFF
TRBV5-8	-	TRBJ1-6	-	TGTGCCAGCAGCCGGGAGGTGGCCGGGAGGGCGGGCTCACCCCTCCACTTT	CASSREVAGRAGSPLHF
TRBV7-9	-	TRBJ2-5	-	TGTGCCAGCAGGGCCGGGACAACGAGGGGAGAGACCCAGTACTTC	CASRAGTTRGETQYF
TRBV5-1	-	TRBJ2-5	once	TGCGCCAGCAGCTTGGGACAGACGCAAGAGACCCAGTACTTC	CASSLGQTQETQYF
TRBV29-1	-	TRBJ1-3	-	TGCAGCGGAGGGGGTGGAAACACCATATATTTT	CSGGGGNTIYF
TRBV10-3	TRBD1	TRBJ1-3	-	TGTGCCATCAGTGAGTCAAACAGGGGGCATTCCAGAACTGGAAACACCATATATTTT	CAISESNRGHSRTGNTIYF
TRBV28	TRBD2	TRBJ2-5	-	TGTGCCAGCAGTTTCGGCCAGGGAGGGGTAGAGACCCAGTACTTC	CASSFGQGGVETQYF
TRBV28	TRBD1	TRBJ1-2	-	TGTGCCAGCAGTTTGGTGGGGGACAGCTTTAACTATGGCTACACCTTC	CASSLVGDSFNYGYTF
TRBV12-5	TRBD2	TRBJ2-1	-	TGTGCTAGTGGTTTGATAGCGGGTGAGCAGTTCTTC	CASGLIAGEQFF
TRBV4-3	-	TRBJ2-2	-	TGCGCCAGCAGCCAAGAGGGGGGGGCGGGAATTGTGCATACGGACACCGGGGAGCTGTTTTTT	CASSQEGGAGIVHTDTGELFF
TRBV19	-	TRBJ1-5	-	TGTGCCAGTAGTCTGGGGCAGACCAATCAGCCCCAGCATTTT	CASSLGQTNQPQHF
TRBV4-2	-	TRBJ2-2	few	TGTGCCAGTAAACCAGGGACTCTCTATGAGTTCGGGGAGCTGTTTTTT	CASKPGTLYEFGELFF
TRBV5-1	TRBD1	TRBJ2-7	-	TGCGCCAGCAGCTTAACGACAGGGGGTTCTTCCTACGAGCAGTACTTC	CASSLTTGGSSYEQYF
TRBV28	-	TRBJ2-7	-	TGTGCCAGCAGTTTTACTACCGGAAGAAAGGACGAGCAGTACTTC	CASSFTTGRKDEQYF
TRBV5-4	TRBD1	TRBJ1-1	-	TGTGCCGCCCACGGACAGGCGAACACTGAAGCTTTCTTT	CAAHGQANTEAFF
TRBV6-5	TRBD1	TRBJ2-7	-	TGTGCCAGCCAGGGGACAGTCGAGCAGTACTTC	CASQGTVEQYF
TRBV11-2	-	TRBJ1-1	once	TGTGCCAGCAGCTTAGTAGGGGGGGACACTGAAGCTTTCTTT	CASSLVGGDTEAFF
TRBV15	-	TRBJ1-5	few	TGTGCCACCAGCAGGGACGGACTCAATCAGCCCCAGCATTTT	CATSRDGLNQPQHF
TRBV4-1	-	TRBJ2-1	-	TGCGCCAGCAGCCCACGCATCCAGGGCTCCCACAATGAGCAGTTCTTC	CASSPRIQGSHNEQFF
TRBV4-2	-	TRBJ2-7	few	TGTGCCAGCAGCCAAGAGTCCGGAGCGGGCAGCTCCTACGAGCAGTACTTC	CASSQESGAGSSYEQYF
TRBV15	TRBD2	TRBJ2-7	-	TGTGCCACCAGCAGAGATCTAGCGGGGGGTTACGAGCAGTACTTC	CATSRDLAGGYEQYF
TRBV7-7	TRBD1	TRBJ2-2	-	TGTGCTAGCAGTGCAGGGGGAGACCTCACCGGGGAGCTGTTTTTT	CASSAGGDLTGELFF
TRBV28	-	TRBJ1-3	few	TGTGCCAGCACCCTCGGCCGATGGGAGGCCGGAAACACCATATATTTT	CASTLGRWEAGNTIYF